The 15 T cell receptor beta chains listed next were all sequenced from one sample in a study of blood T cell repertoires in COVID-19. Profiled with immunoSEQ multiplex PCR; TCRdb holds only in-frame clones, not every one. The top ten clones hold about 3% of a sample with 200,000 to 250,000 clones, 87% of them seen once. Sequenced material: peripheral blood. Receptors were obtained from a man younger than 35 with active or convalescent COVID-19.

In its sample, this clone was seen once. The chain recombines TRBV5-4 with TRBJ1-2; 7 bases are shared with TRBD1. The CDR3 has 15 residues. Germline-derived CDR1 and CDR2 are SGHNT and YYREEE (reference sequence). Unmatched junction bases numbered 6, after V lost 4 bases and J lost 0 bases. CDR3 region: CASSPEGATNYGYTF. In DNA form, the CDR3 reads TGTGCCAGCAGCCCGGAGGGGGCCACTAACTATGGCTACACCTTC. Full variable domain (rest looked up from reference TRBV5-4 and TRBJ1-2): ETGVTQSPTHLIKTRGQQVTLRCSSQSGHNTVSWYQQALGQGPQFIFQYYREEENGRGNFPPRFSGLQFPNYSSELNVNALELDDSALYLCASSPEGATNYGYTFGSGTRLTVV.

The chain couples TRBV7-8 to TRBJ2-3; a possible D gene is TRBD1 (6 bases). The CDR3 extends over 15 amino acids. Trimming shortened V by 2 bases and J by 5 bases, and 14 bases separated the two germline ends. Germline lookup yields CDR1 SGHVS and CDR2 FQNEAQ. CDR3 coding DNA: TGTGCCAGCAGCTTACCAGGACAGAGTCGAGATACGCAGTATTTT. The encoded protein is CASSLPGQSRDTQYF. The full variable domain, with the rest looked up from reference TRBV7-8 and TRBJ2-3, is GAGVSQSPRYKVAKRGQDVALRCDPISGHVSLFWYQQALGQGPEFLTYFQNEAQLDKSGLPSDRFFAERPEGSVSTLKIQRTQQEDSAVYLCASSLPGQSRDTQYFGPGTRLTVL.

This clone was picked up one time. The CDR3 bases are TGTGCCAGCAGTTTTTGGACTAGCGGGAGTGGCGAGCAGTACTTC. It specifies CASSFWTSGSGEQYF. V usage is TRBV28 and J usage is TRBJ2-7; TRBD2 aligns across 13 bases. In germline, CDR1 is MDHEN, CDR2 SYDVKM. Trimming took 3 bases from V and 6 from J; bases not matched to a gene: 5. This CDR3 region has 15 residues.

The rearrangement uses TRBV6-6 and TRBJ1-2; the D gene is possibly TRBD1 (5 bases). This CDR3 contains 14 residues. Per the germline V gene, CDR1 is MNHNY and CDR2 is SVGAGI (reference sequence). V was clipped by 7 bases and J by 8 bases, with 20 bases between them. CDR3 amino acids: CASTPDRFLAGYTF. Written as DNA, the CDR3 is TGTGCCAGCACCCCCGACAGATTTCTGGCGGGCTACACCTTC.

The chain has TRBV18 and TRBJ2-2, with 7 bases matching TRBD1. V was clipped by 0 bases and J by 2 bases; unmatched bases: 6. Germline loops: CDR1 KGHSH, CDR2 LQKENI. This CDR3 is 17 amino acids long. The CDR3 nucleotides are TGTGCCAGCTCACCACCAAAAGGGACAGCTAACACCGGGGAGCTGTTTTTT. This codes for CASSPPKGTANTGELFF.

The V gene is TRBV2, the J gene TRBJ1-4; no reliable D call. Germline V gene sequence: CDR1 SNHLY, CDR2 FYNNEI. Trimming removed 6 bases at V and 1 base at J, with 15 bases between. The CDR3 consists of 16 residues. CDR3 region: CASRTRSPLTNEKLFF. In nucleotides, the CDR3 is TGTGCCAGCAGGACCAGGTCGCCCCTAACTAATGAAAAACTGTTTTTT. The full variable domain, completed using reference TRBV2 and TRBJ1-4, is EPEVTQTPSHQVTQMGQEVILRCVPISNHLYFYWYRQILGQKVEFLVSFYNNEISEKSEIFDDQFSVERPDGSNFTLKIRSTKLEDSAMYFCASRTRSPLTNEKLFFGSGTQLSVL.

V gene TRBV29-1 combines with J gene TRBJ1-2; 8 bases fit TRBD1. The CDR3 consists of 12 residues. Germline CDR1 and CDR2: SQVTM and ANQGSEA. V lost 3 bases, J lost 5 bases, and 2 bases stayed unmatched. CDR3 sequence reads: CSVEDRAYGYTF. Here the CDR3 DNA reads TGCAGCGTTGAGGACAGGGCGTATGGCTACACCTTC.

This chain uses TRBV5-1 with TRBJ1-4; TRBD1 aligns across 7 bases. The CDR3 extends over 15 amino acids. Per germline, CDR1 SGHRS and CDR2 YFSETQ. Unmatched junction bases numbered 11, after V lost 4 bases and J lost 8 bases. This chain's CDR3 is CASSRWDSRSEKLFF. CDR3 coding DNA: TGCGCCAGCAGCAGGTGGGACAGCCGCTCGGAAAAACTGTTTTTT.

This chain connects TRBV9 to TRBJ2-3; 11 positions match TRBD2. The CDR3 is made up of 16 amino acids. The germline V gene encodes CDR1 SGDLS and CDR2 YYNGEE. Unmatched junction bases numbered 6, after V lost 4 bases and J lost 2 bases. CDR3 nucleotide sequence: TGTGCCAGCAGCAAAGTAGCGGGGGGGACCACAGATACGCAGTATTTT. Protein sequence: CASSKVAGGTTDTQYF.

The CDR3 region is CASSQSRTGELTDTQYF. DNA of the CDR3: TGTGCCAGCAGCCAATCTAGGACAGGGGAACTCACAGATACGCAGTATTTT. This chain connects TRBV16 to TRBJ2-3, with 9 bases aligning to TRBD1. This CDR3 has 17 amino acids. CDR1 is KGHSY and CDR2 is FQNENV in the germline V gene. V shed 0 bases and J 2 bases; nucleotides not matched to a gene: 6.

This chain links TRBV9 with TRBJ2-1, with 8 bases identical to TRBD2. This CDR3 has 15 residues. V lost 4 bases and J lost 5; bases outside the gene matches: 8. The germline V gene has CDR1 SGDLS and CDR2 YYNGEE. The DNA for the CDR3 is TGTGCCAGCAGCCCCCAGCGGGGGATTGACAATGAGCAGTTCTTC. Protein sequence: CASSPQRGIDNEQFF.

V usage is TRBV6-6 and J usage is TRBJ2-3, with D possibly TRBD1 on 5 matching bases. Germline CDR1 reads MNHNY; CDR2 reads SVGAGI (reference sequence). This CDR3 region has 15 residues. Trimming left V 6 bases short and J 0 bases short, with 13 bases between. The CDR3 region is CASRADTTSTDTQYF. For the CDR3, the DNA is TGTGCCAGCAGGGCGGACACGACTAGCACAGATACGCAGTATTTT.

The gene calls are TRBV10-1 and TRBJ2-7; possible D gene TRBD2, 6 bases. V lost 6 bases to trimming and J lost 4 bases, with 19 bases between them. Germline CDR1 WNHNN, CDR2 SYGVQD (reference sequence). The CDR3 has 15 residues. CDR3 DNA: TGCGCCAGCAGCCCGAGTCGGGGGTGTGGATACGAGCAGTACTTC. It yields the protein CASSPSRGCGYEQYF.

CDR3: CASSRATGGNSPLHF. CDR3 bases: TGTGCCAGCAGCCGAGCCACAGGGGGTAATTCACCCCTCCACTTT. The gene calls are TRBV4-2 and TRBJ1-6; 8 nucleotides line up with TRBD1. Germline loops: CDR1 LGHNA, CDR2 YNFKEQ. The CDR3 spans 15 residues. With 4 bases clipped from V and 6 bases from J, the junction kept 5 bases outside the gene matches.

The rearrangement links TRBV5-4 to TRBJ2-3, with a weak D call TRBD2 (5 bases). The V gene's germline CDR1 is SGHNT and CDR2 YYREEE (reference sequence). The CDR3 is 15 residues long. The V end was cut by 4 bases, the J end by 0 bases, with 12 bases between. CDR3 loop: CASSLGSFSTDTQYF. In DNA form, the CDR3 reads TGTGCCAGCAGCCTTGGGAGCTTCAGCACAGATACGCAGTATTTT.